These T cell receptor beta chains were read from a single sample in a study of T cell repertoires in cytomegalovirus infection. MiXCR, applied by TCRdb to the reads, yields one record per CDR3 protein. Here the sample spans nearly 650,000 distinct CDR3 sequences, approximately 24% being singletons. The specimen sequenced was CD8+ T cells from PBMCs. All receptors come from a human donor in good health (CMV status not recorded). Some clones in this sample may be carry-over from other donors' samples. Both conserved end residues are part of each CDR3. A D gene is named only where the DNA matches it firmly. The size of a clone is reported for some rows only, either as once, few or many, or as a class for expanded clones.

V	size	J	D	DNA	CDR3
TRBV7-9	.	TRBJ1-2	.	TGTGCCAGCAGCTTAAGTACAGGACAAACAGATGGCTACACCTTC	CASSLSTGQTDGYTF
TRBV28	.	TRBJ2-3	TRBD2	TGTGCCAGCAGTCTGGGACTAGATTTTACAGATACGCAGTATTTT	CASSLGLDFTDTQYF
TRBV7-3	many	TRBJ2-2	TRBD2	TGTGCCAGCAGCCCCCACCTAGCGGGGGCCAACACCGGGGAGCTGTTTTTT	CASSPHLAGANTGELFF
TRBV12-3/TRBV12-4	few	TRBJ2-7	.	TGTGCCAGCAGTTCCGACGGTGGGTCCTACGAGCAGTACTTC	CASSSDGGSYEQYF
TRBV19	.	TRBJ1-2	.	TGTGCCAGTACTATCGAGGAGAACTATGGCTACACCTTC	CASTIEENYGYTF
TRBV29-1	.	TRBJ2-1	.	TGCAGCGTTGAAGGCCAGGGTGGTAATGAGCAGTTCTTC	CSVEGQGGNEQFF
TRBV28	few	TRBJ1-6	.	TGTGCCAGCAGTGAAACCGGGACCTTACCTTATTCACCCCTCCACTTT	CASSETGTLPYSPLHF
TRBV7-6	.	TRBJ1-2	TRBD1	TGTGCCAGCAGCTCCGAAGACGGGACAGGCTATGGCTACACCTTC	CASSSEDGTGYGYTF
TRBV28	few	TRBJ2-1	TRBD2	TGTGCCACCGATAGCGGGCCGTACAATGAGCAGTTCTTC	CATDSGPYNEQFF
TRBV29-1	.	TRBJ2-7	.	TGCAGCGTTGAAGAGTTCTACGAGCAGTACTTC	CSVEEFYEQYF
TRBV7-9	many	TRBJ2-7	.	TGTGCCAGCAGCAAATCCGTGAACAGGAATCCCCACGAGCAGTACTTC	CASSKSVNRNPHEQYF
TRBV7-2	many	TRBJ2-7	.	TGTGCCAGCAGCTTAACGGACCGGGGATACGAGCAGTACTTC	CASSLTDRGYEQYF
TRBV10-3	.	TRBJ2-1	.	TGTGCCATCAGTAAAGACCTCCATCCTTACAATGAGCAGTTCTTC	CAISKDLHPYNEQFF
TRBV7-2	many	TRBJ2-3	TRBD2	TGTGCCAGCAGCTCAGAACCCTCCGGGACTAGCGGCACAGATACGCAGTATTTT	CASSSEPSGTSGTDTQYF
TRBV9	many	TRBJ2-1	TRBD2	TGTGCCAGCAGCCCTCGCGGGGGGGCCTACAATGAGCAGTTCTTC	CASSPRGGAYNEQFF
TRBV6-1	many	TRBJ2-1	.	TGTGCCAGCAGTGAAATTTCGGGTCTCCCGTCTAATTATGAGCAGTTCTTC	CASSEISGLPSNYEQFF
TRBV29-1	once	TRBJ1-1	.	TGCAGCGTTCGTCGTCCGGGACATACAGAAGCTTTCTTT	CSVRRPGHTEAFF
TRBV3-1	.	TRBJ2-1	TRBD2	TGTGCCAGCAGCCAGGTAGCGGGGCCGAATGAGCAGTTCTTC	CASSQVAGPNEQFF
TRBV7-6	many	TRBJ2-1	TRBD2	TGTGCCAGCAGCTTAGGAACTAGCGGGGTATTCTACAATGAGCAGTTCTTC	CASSLGTSGVFYNEQFF
TRBV20-1	.	TRBJ1-6	.	TGCAGTGCCCCCCCGTGGGAATCACCCCTCCACTTT	CSAPPWESPLHF
TRBV5-5	many	TRBJ1-6	TRBD1	TGTGCCAGCAGCTTGGAGGGGACAGGGGCCCTACCCCTCCACTTT	CASSLEGTGALPLHF
TRBV2	.	TRBJ2-5	TRBD2	TGTATCGACCGGGACTATCAAGAGACCCAGTACTTC	CIDRDYQETQYF
TRBV7-2	.	TRBJ1-1	.	TGTGCCACCGAGGACAACATGAACACTGAAGCTTTCTTT	CATEDNMNTEAFF
TRBV12-3/TRBV12-4	.	TRBJ2-1	.	TGTGCCAGCACCATGGACGGGAGCTCCTACAATGAGCAGTTCTTC	CASTMDGSSYNEQFF
TRBV25-1	few	TRBJ1-5	.	TGTGCCAGCAGTGTGGACGGGTCCCAGCATTTT	CASSVDGSQHF
TRBV7-9	many	TRBJ2-1	TRBD2	TGTGCCAGCAGCGAGCTAGCGGGGGCGCTTAATGAGCAGTTCTTC	CASSELAGALNEQFF
TRBV10-3	.	TRBJ2-7	.	TGTGCCATCAGTGACTCCCCCCGGGAGTACTCCTCCTACGAGCAGTACTTC	CAISDSPREYSSYEQYF
TRBV12-3/TRBV12-4	.	TRBJ2-7	.	TGTGCCAGCAGGAATGAGGGTAATCCCTACGAGCAGTACTTC	CASRNEGNPYEQYF
TRBV14	.	TRBJ1-2	.	TGTGCCAGCAGCCAGATCGGGGCATTTAACTATGGCTACACCTTC	CASSQIGAFNYGYTF
TRBV15	.	TRBJ2-7	TRBD1	TGTGTCACCAGCAGATCGGGACAGGGAGTCTCCGAGCAGTACTTC	CVTSRSGQGVSEQYF
TRBV7-3	.	TRBJ2-3	TRBD2	TGTGCCAGCAGCTCACTAGCGGGGCCAGATACGCAGTATTTT	CASSSLAGPDTQYF
TRBV4-1	.	TRBJ2-1	.	TGCGCCAGCAGCCAATCTACCGGGAGCTCCTACAATGAGCAGTTCTTC	CASSQSTGSSYNEQFF
TRBV20-1	.	TRBJ2-3	TRBD2	TGCAGTGCTAGGGAGCGGGGGCCACAAAATACGCAGTATTTT	CSARERGPQNTQYF
TRBV12-3/TRBV12-4	few	TRBJ2-7	.	TGTGCCAGCGCTCGGACCACCTACGAGCAGTACTTC	CASARTTYEQYF
TRBV20-1	.	TRBJ1-1	.	TGCAGTGCCCTGAGTGTAGCTGATGTGGGAGCTTTCTTT	CSALSVADVGAFF
TRBV28	many	TRBJ2-1	.	TGTGCCAGCGGGGGGCAGAACTACAATGAGCAGTTCTTC	CASGGQNYNEQFF
TRBV6-5	many	TRBJ2-7	.	TGTGCCAGCAGTTACTCGGGGTCTAGCGACGAGCAGTACTTC	CASSYSGSSDEQYF
TRBV20-1	.	TRBJ1-2	.	TGCAGTGCTTCGGAGCTGGGTGGCTACACCTTC	CSASELGGYTF
TRBV12-5	many	TRBJ1-5	TRBD1	TGTGCTAGTGGTTTTGACACCGGGACAGGACCAAATCAGCCCCAGCATTTT	CASGFDTGTGPNQPQHF
TRBV14	.	TRBJ2-1	.	TGTGCCACCGCCTGGGCAGGGTCGAATGAGCAGTTCTTC	CATAWAGSNEQFF
TRBV25-1	.	TRBJ2-2	TRBD1	TGTGCCAGCAGTGAACATTCCGGGACAGCCACCGGGGAGCTGTTTTTT	CASSEHSGTATGELFF
TRBV5-6	.	TRBJ2-5	.	TGTGCCAGCAGCCCCGACAGCACCACGGGGACCCAGTACTTC	CASSPDSTTGTQYF
TRBV29-1	few	TRBJ1-3	.	TGCAGCATCTGGACAGTCTCTGGAAACACCATATATTTT	CSIWTVSGNTIYF
TRBV29-1	many	TRBJ1-1	.	TGCAGCGTCCCGACGAACACTGAAGCTTTCTTT	CSVPTNTEAFF
TRBV10-3	.	TRBJ2-1	.	TGTGCCATCAGTGAGAATTGGGGGGCTTACAATGAGCAGTTCTTC	CAISENWGAYNEQFF
TRBV7-9	.	TRBJ2-3	.	TGTGCCAGCAGCGGCAGGGTTTCCTCCACAGATACGCAGTATTTT	CASSGRVSSTDTQYF
TRBV6-5	.	TRBJ2-2	TRBD1	TGTGCCAGCAGTTACTCGTCAGGGGGCGTAGGTGACACCGGGGAGCTGTTTTTT	CASSYSSGGVGDTGELFF
TRBV7-3	.	TRBJ1-1	.	TGTGCCAGCAGCTTAAGCAGATACATGAACACTGAAGCTTTCTTT	CASSLSRYMNTEAFF
TRBV4-3	.	TRBJ1-2	.	TGCGCCAGCAGCCAAGAATCTACAGTGGGCCAATCTAACTATGGCTACACCTTC	CASSQESTVGQSNYGYTF
TRBV6-6	.	TRBJ2-5	.	TGTGCCAGCAGTTACTCGGTGGAGGGGGGCCTACACGGGGAGACCCAGTACTTC	CASSYSVEGGLHGETQYF
TRBV4-1	few	TRBJ1-1	.	TGCGCCAGCAGCCAGGGCGGTGGAGGGGACACTGAAGCTTTCTTT	CASSQGGGGDTEAFF
TRBV7-2	many	TRBJ2-2	TRBD1	TGTGCCAGCAGCTTCTCCCAGACAGGGGGCATCACCGGGGAGCTGTTTTTT	CASSFSQTGGITGELFF
TRBV7-6	.	TRBJ2-1	TRBD2	TGTGCCAGCAGCTTAGCGTTTTGGCTAGCGGGGGATGTACTTGACACAAGCTCCTACAATGAGCAGTTCTTC	CASSLAFWLAGDVLDTSSYNEQFF
TRBV6-2/TRBV6-3	many	TRBJ2-1	.	TGTGCCAGCAGTAAGACTCATATACCCTCAAGCTCCTACAATGAGCAGTTCTTC	CASSKTHIPSSSYNEQFF
TRBV7-9	many	TRBJ1-5	.	TGTGCCAGCAGCTCCGGGGAGCGCCAGCATTTT	CASSSGERQHF